Listed here are 10 T cell receptor beta chains from one sample, sequenced in a study of shared clonotypes between healthy human individuals. Profiled with immunoSEQ multiplex PCR; TCRdb holds only in-frame clones, not every one. The sample consists of 200,000 to 250,000 clones, 65% to 70% of them appearing once. Sequencing input: memory CD4+ T cells sorted from blood. The subset denotes: CD45RA-negative fraction. These receptors originate from a man aged 25-45 years in good health.

The chain links TRBV28 to TRBJ2-7; 9 bases agree with TRBD2. J was trimmed by 2 bases and V by 5 bases; bases with no gene match: 7. The germline CDR1 and CDR2 sequences are MDHEN and SYDVKM. CDR3 length equals 15 residues. The CDR3 is CASSPGTSLAYEQYF. The DNA for the CDR3 is TGTGCCAGCAGTCCGGGGACTAGCTTGGCCTACGAGCAGTACTTC.

This chain links TRBV28 with TRBJ2-3; no definite D call. The CDR3 contains 18 residues. V was pared by 3 bases and J by 0 bases, with 19 bases between. From germline, CDR1 is MDHEN and CDR2 SYDVKM. The CDR3 reads CASSFNSNSPFSTDTQYF. CDR3 in DNA: TGTGCCAGCAGTTTTAACTCGAACAGTCCCTTTAGCACAGATACGCAGTATTTT.

This clone was counted only a few times. The V gene is TRBV6-5, the J gene TRBJ2-7; the D is unclear. Trimming stripped 0 bases from V and 9 bases from J, with 18 bases between. The germline CDR1 and CDR2 sequences are MNHEY and SVGAGI. This CDR3 is 15 amino acids long. In DNA, the CDR3 is TGTGCCAGCAGTTACTCGACTGGTTTTCTTCATGGGCAGTACTTC. Translation gives CASSYSTGFLHGQYF.

This clone turned up a few times. The sample contains more than one DNA sequence encoding this CDR3. V and J are TRBV5-1 and TRBJ2-5; 11 nucleotides match TRBD2. The CDR3 length is 15 residues. CDR1 is SGHRS and CDR2 is YFSETQ in the germline V gene. The trim removed 4 bases at V and 2 bases at J, leaving 4 bases unmatched. This CDR3 is CASSRGTSGQETQYF. As DNA, the CDR3 is TGCGCCAGCAGCCGCGGGACTAGCGGACAAGAGACCCAGTACTTC.

The gene calls are TRBV11-3 and TRBJ2-7; 8 bases are a match to TRBD2. CDR3 length: 18 amino acids. With 0 bases clipped from V and 0 bases from J, the junction kept 10 bases outside the gene matches. The germline V gene has CDR1 SGHNT and CDR2 YENEEA. The CDR3, as DNA: TGTGCCAGCAGCTTAGAGGGGGCGGGAGGCAGGAGCTCCTACGAGCAGTACTTC. Its protein product is CASSLEGAGGRSSYEQYF.

This clone showed up just once. This sequence joins TRBV9 and TRBJ2-1; D might be TRBD2 (7 bases). This CDR3 is built from 17 residues. Between the trimmed V and J ends, which lost 0 bases and 4 bases, there was a span of 17 bases. Looked up from germline, CDR1 is SGDLS and CDR2 is YYNGEE. CDR3: CASSVDGGLADYNEQFF. The DNA for the CDR3 is TGTGCCAGCAGCGTAGATGGGGGGCTAGCGGATTACAATGAGCAGTTCTTC.

The chain has TRBV28 and TRBJ1-5, with a weak D call TRBD1 (6 bases). Germline CDR1 reads MDHEN; CDR2 reads SYDVKM. This CDR3 contains 14 residues. The V end was cut by 5 bases, the J end by 7 bases, with 15 bases between. The CDR3, as DNA: TGTGCCAGCAGTCCTAACAGGGTTGGCCAGCCCCAGCATTTT. The encoded protein is CASSPNRVGQPQHF.

The chain couples TRBV6-6 to TRBJ1-2, with D unresolved. This CDR3 contains 13 residues. The V gene's germline CDR1 is MNHNY and CDR2 SVGAGI (reference sequence). Trimming left V 5 bases short and J 2 bases short, with 9 bases between. DNA of the CDR3: TGTGCCAGCAGTATCGACCCAAACTATGGCTACACCTTC. As protein: CASSIDPNYGYTF.

The chain has TRBV14 and TRBJ1-1, with D perhaps TRBD1 (5 bases). CDR3 length equals 17 residues. V shed 4 bases and J shed 0 bases, with 18 bases lying between them. Germline CDR1 SGHDN, CDR2 FVKESK. This CDR3 is CASSPDSTDNMNTEAFF. DNA of the CDR3: TGTGCCAGCAGCCCTGATTCGACAGATAACATGAACACTGAAGCTTTCTTT. Drawing the rest from reference TRBV14 and TRBJ1-1, the complete variable domain is EAGVTQFPSHSVIEKGQTVTLRCDPISGHDNLYWYRRVMGKEIKFLLHFVKESKQDESGMPNNRFLAERTGGTYSTLKVQPAELEDSGVYFCASSPDSTDNMNTEAFFGQGTRLTVV.

CDR3: CASSPFPGDLDTGELFF. The CDR3 nucleotides are TGTGCCAGCAGTCCCTTTCCAGGGGACTTGGACACCGGGGAGCTGTTTTTT. The chain uses TRBV27 and TRBJ2-2; either TRBD1 or TRBD2 may fit D (6 bases each). Deletions cut 5 bases from V and 3 bases from J, with 19 bases between. Germline V lookup: CDR1 MNHEY, CDR2 SMNVEV (reference sequence). This CDR3 spans 17 amino acids.